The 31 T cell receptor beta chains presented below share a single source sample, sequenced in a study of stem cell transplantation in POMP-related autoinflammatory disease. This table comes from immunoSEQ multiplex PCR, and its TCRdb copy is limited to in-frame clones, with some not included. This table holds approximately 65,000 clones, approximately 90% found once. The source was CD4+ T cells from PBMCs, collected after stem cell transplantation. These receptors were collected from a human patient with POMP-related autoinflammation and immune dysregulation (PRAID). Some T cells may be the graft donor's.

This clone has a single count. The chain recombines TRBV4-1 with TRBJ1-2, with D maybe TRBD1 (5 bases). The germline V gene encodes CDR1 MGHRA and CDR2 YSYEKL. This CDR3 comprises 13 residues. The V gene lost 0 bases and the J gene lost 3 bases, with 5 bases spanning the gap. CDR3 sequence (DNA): TGCGCCAGCAGCCAAGAAGGGGACTATGGCTACACCTTC. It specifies CASSQEGDYGYTF.

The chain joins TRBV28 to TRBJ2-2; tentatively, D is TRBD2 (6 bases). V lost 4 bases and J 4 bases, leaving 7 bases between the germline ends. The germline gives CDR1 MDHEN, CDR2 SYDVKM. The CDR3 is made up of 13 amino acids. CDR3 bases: TGTGCCAGCAGTTCCGGGGGCACCGGGGAGCTGTTTTTT. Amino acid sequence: CASSSGGTGELFF.

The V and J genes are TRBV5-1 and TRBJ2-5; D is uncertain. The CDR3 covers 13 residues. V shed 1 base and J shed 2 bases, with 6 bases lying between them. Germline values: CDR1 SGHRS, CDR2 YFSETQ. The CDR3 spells CASSLNGQETQYF. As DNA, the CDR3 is TGCGCCAGCAGCTTGAACGGGCAAGAGACCCAGTACTTC. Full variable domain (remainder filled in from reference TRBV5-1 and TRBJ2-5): KAGVTQTPRYLIKTRGQQVTLSCSPISGHRSVSWYQQTPGQGLQFLFEYFSETQRNKGNFPGRFSGRQFSNSRSEMNVSTLELGDSALYLCASSLNGQETQYFGPGTRLLVL.

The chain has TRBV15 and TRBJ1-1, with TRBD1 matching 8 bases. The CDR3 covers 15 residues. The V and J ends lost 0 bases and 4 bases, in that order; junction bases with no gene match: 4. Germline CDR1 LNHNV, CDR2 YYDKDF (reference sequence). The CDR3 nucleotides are TGTGCCACCAGCAGAGATCCCGGACAGGGCACTGAAGCTTTCTTT. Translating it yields CATSRDPGQGTEAFF.

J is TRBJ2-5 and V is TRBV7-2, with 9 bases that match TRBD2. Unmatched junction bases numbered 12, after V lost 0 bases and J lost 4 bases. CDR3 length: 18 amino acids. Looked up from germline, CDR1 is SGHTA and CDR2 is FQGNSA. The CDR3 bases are TGTGCCAGCAGCTTAGCGTTCAGCGGGGGGCTCAGACGAGAGACCCAGTACTTC. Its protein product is CASSLAFSGGLRRETQYF.

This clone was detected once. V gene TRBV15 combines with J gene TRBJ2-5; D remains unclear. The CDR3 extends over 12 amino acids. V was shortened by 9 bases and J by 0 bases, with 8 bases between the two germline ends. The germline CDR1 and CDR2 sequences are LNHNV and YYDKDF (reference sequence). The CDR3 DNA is TGTGCCACGGGCGACAACCAAGAGACCCAGTACTTC. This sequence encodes CATGDNQETQYF.

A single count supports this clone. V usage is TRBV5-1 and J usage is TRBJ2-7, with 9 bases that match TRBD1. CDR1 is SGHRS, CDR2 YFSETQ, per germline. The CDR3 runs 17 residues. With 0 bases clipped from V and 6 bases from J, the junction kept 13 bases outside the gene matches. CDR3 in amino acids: CASSLAGTGRELGEQYV. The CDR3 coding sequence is TGCGCCAGCAGCTTGGCCGGGACAGGGAGGGAGCTGGGCGAGCAGTACGTC.

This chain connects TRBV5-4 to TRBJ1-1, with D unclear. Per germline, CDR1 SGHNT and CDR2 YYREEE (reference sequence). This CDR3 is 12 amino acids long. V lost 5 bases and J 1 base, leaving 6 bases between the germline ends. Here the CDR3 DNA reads TGTGCCAGCAGTGGTTGGAACACTGAAGCTTTCTTT. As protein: CASSGWNTEAFF.

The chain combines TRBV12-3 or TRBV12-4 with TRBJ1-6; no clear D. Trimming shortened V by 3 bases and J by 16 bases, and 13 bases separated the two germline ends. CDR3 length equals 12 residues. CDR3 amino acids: CASSLEGSGLHF. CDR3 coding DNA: TGTGCCAGCAGTTTGGAGGGCAGTGGGCTCCACTTT.

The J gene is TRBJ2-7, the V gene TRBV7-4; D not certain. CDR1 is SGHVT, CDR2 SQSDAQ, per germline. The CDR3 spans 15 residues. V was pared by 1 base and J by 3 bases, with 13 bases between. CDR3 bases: TGTGCCAGCAGCTTAGATGTCCCTAGTTACTACGAGCAGTACTTC. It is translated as CASSLDVPSYYEQYF.

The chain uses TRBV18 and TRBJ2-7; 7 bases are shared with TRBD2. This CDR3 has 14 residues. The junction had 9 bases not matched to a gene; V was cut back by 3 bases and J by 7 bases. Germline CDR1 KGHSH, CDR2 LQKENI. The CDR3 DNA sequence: TGTGCCAGCTCACCTCTAACTAGCGCTGGAGAGCAGTACTTC. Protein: CASSPLTSAGEQYF.

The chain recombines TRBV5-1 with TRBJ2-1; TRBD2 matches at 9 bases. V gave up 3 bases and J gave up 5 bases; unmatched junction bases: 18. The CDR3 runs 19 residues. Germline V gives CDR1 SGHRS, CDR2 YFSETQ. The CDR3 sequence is CASSSVAGALKNKNNEQFF. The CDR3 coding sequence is TGCGCCAGCAGCTCAGTAGCGGGAGCCCTGAAAAATAAGAACAATGAGCAGTTCTTC. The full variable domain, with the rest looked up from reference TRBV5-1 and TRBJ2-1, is KAGVTQTPRYLIKTRGQQVTLSCSPISGHRSVSWYQQTPGQGLQFLFEYFSETQRNKGNFPGRFSGRQFSNSRSEMNVSTLELGDSALYLCASSSVAGALKNKNNEQFFGPGTRLTVL.

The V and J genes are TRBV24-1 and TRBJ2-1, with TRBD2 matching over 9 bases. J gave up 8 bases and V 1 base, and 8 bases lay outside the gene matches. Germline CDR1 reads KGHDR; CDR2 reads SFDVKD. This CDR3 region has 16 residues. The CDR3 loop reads CATSDFSAGGLDEQFF. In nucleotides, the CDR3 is TGTGCCACCAGTGATTTTTCGGCGGGGGGGCTCGATGAGCAGTTCTTC.

The DNA for the CDR3 is TGTGCCAGCAGTGAAGATGCCCGTTTGCCCAGGGATGAGCAGTTCTTC. It is translated as CASSEDARLPRDEQFF. The chain employs TRBV2 and TRBJ2-1; weak D call: TRBD1 (5 bases). The CDR3 totals 16 residues. V lost 1 base, J lost 8 bases, and 18 bases lay in between. Germline loops: CDR1 SNHLY, CDR2 FYNNEI.

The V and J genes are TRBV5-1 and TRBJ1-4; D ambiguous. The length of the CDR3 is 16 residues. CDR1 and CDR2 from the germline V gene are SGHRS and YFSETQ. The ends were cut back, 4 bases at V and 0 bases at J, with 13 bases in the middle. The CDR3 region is CASSGQIGATNEKLFF. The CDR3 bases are TGCGCCAGCAGCGGGCAGATCGGGGCAACTAATGAAAAACTGTTTTTT.

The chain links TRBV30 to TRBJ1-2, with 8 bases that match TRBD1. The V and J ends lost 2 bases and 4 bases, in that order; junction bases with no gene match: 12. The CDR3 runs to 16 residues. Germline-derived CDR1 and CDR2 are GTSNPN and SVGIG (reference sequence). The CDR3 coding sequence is TGTGCCTGGAGTACCGGCAGGGGGCCCATCCTCTATGGCTACACCTTC. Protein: CAWSTGRGPILYGYTF. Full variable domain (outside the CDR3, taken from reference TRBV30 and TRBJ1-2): SQTIHQWPATLVQPVGSPLSLECTVEGTSNPNLYWYRQAAGRGLQLLFYSVGIGQISSEVPQNLSASRPQDRQFILSSKKLLLSDSGFYLCAWSTGRGPILYGYTFGSGTRLTVV.

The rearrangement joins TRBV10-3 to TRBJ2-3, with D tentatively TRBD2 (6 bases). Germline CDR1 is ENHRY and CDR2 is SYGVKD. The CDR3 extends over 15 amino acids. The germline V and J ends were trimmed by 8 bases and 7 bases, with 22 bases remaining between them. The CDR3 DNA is TGTGCCATCCGTCCTTCGGGAGAGTTAGCGAATACGCAGTATTTT. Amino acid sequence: CAIRPSGELANTQYF.

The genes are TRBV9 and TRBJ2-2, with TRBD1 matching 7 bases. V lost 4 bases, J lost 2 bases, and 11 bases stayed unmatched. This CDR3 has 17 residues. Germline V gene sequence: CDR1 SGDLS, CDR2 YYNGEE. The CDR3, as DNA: TGTGCCAGCAGCTATGCTCCCGGGACAGTAAACACCGGGGAGCTGTTTTTT. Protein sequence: CASSYAPGTVNTGELFF.

The CDR3 DNA reads as TGTGCCAGCAGCCCTCATGTCGGGGGGCGAGGTGGCTACACCTTC. Protein product: CASSPHVGGRGGYTF. The genes are TRBV11-2 and TRBJ1-2; possibly TRBD1 for D (6 bases). This CDR3 spans 15 amino acids. From germline, CDR1 is SGHAT and CDR2 FQNNGV. V lost 5 bases and J lost 7, with 20 bases in between.

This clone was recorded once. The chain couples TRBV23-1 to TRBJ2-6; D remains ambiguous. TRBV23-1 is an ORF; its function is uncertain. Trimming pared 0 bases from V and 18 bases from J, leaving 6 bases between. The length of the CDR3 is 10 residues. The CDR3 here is CASSQSGKTF. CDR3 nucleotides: TGCGCCAGCAGTCAATCGGGTAAGACTTTC.

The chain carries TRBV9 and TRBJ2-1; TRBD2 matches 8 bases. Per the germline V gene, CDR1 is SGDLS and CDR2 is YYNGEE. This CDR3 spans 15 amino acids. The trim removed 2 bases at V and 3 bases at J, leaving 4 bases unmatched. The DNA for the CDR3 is TGTGCCAGCAGCGTCAGTAGCGGGGACTACAATGAGCAGTTCTTC. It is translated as CASSVSSGDYNEQFF. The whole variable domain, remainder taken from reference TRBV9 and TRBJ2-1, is DSGVTQTPKHLITATGQRVTLRCSPRSGDLSVYWYQQSLDQGLQFLIQYYNGEERAKGNILERFSAQQFPDLHSELNLSSLELGDSALYFCASSVSSGDYNEQFFGPGTRLTVL.

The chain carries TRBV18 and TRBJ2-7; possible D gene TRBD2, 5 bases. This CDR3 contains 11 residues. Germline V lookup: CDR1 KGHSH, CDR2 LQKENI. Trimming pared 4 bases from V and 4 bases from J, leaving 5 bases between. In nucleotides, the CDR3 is TGTGCCAGCTCACGAGGGTACGAGCAGTACGTC. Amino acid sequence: CASSRGYEQYV.

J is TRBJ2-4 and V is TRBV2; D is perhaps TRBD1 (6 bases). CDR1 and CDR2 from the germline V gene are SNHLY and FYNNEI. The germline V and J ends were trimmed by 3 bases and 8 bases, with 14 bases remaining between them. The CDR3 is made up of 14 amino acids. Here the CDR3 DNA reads TGTGCCAGCAGTGAGAGTCAGGGGTGGGACATTCAGTACTTC. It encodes CASSESQGWDIQYF.

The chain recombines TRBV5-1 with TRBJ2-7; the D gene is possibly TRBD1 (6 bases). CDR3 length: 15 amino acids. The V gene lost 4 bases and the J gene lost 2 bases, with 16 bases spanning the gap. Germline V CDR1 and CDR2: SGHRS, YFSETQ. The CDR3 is CASSLNDRLTYEQYV. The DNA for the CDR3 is TGCGCCAGCAGCCTGAACGACAGGTTAACCTACGAGCAGTACGTC.

The chain's CDR3 is CASSTVGDTEAFF. The CDR3 coding sequence is TGCGCCAGCAGTACCGTGGGGGATACTGAAGCTTTCTTT. V gene TRBV10-1 combines with J gene TRBJ1-1, with D tentatively TRBD1 (5 bases). Germline CDR1 WNHNN, CDR2 SYGVQD (reference sequence). The V end was cut by 5 bases, the J end by 5 bases, with 12 bases between. This CDR3 contains 13 residues.

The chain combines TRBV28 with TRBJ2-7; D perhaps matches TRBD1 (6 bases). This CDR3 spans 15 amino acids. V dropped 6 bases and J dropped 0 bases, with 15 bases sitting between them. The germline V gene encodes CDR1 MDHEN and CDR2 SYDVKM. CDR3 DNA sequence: TGTGCCAGCAGACCAAACGGACAGATCTCCTACGAGCAGTACTTC. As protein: CASRPNGQISYEQYF.

This CDR3 reads CASSRETGNTEAFF. CDR3 coding DNA: TGTGCCAGCAGCCGAGAAACAGGGAACACTGAAGCTTTCTTT. This chain links TRBV6-4 with TRBJ1-1; possible D gene TRBD1, 5 bases. V was pared by 6 bases and J by 1 base, with 12 bases between. The CDR3 covers 14 residues. The V gene's germline CDR1 is MRHNA and CDR2 SNTAGT.

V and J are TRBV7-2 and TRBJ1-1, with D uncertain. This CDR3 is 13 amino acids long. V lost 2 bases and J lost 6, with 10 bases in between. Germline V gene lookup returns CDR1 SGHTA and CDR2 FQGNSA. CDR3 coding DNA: TGTGCCAGCAGCTTAATAGGGTGGGCTGAAGCTTTCTTT. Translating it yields CASSLIGWAEAFF.

The CDR3 DNA is TGTGCCACGGCTTTGACGGGAAACACCATATATTTT. This translates into CATALTGNTIYF. The gene calls are TRBV15 and TRBJ1-3; no firm D call. The V gene's germline CDR1 is LNHNV and CDR2 YYDKDF (reference sequence). The CDR3 has 12 residues. Between the trimmed V and J ends, which lost 9 bases and 4 bases, there was a span of 10 bases.

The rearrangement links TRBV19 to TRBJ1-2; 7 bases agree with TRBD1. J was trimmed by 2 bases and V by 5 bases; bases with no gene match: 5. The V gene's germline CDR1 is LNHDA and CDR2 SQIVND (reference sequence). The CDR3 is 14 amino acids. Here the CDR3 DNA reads TGTGCCAGTAGTGACAGGGTCCGAAACTATGGCTACACCTTC. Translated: CASSDRVRNYGYTF.

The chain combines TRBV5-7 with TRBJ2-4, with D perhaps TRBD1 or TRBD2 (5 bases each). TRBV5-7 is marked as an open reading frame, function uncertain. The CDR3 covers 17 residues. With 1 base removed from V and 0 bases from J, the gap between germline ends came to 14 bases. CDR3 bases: TGTGCCAGCAGCTTGAATGAGGGGTCCCTAGCCAAAAACATTCAGTACTTC. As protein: CASSLNEGSLAKNIQYF.